One and the same sample provided the 15 T cell receptor beta chains below, sequenced in a study of cytotoxic CD8 clonotypes in ibrutinib-treated CLL. The method was immunoSEQ multiplex PCR; TCRdb's version includes in-frame clones alone and lacks a portion of them. Of 100,000 to 150,000 clones listed, 70% to 90% are singletons. The sequenced sample was PBMCs, obtained after 24 months of ibrutinib treatment. The receptors were sampled from a human donor with chronic lymphocytic leukemia.

The V call is TRBV15, the J call TRBJ2-1; possibly TRBD1 for D (6 bases). Germline V lookup: CDR1 LNHNV, CDR2 YYDKDF (reference sequence). This CDR3 is 15 amino acids long. Trimming cost V 0 bases and J 4 bases, with 10 bases left between them. The CDR3 DNA reads TGTGCCACCAGCAGAGACAGACAGGCTTACAATGAGCAGTTCTTC. As protein: CATSRDRQAYNEQFF.

This clone was counted a single time. The J gene is TRBJ1-4, the V gene TRBV5-1; D remains unclear. Germline loops: CDR1 SGHRS, CDR2 YFSETQ. The CDR3 sequence is 14 residues long. Trimming stripped 1 base from V and 5 bases from J, with 9 bases between. The CDR3 nucleotides read TGCGCCAGCAGCTTGACAGAGAAGAATGAAAAACTGTTTTTT. Its translation is CASSLTEKNEKLFF. The full variable domain, in which reference TRBV5-1 and TRBJ1-4 provide the parts outside the CDR3, is KAGVTQTPRYLIKTRGQQVTLSCSPISGHRSVSWYQQTPGQGLQFLFEYFSETQRNKGNFPGRFSGRQFSNSRSEMNVSTLELGDSALYLCASSLTEKNEKLFFGSGTQLSVL.

The chain's CDR3 is CASSFGQTGRGEQYF. DNA for the CDR3: TGTGCCAGCAGCTTTGGTCAGACAGGGCGAGGCGAGCAGTACTTC. The V gene is TRBV7-6, the J gene TRBJ2-7, with 7 bases matching TRBD1. The germline V gene has CDR1 SGHVS and CDR2 FNYEAQ. This CDR3 has 15 residues. Trimming removed 3 bases from V and 6 bases from J; junction bases left unmatched: 11. Supplemented by reference TRBV7-6 and TRBJ2-7, the full variable domain reads GAGVSQSPRYKVTKRGQDVALRCDPISGHVSLYWYRQALGQGPEFLTYFNYEAQQDKSGLPNDRFSAERPEGSISTLTIQRTEQRDSAMYRCASSFGQTGRGEQYFGPGTRLTVT.

In regard to this clone: A junction boundary mismatches the germline segment, possibly from a read error. The chain recombines TRBV28 with TRBJ2-7; the match to TRBD1 covers 8 bases. CDR1 and CDR2 from the germline V gene are MDHEN and SYDVKM. CDR3 length equals 17 residues. Written as DNA, the CDR3 is TGTGCCAGCAGTTTAGGGCAGGGGGCTCTAGTCTCCGACGAGCAGTACTTC. It codes for CASSLGQGALVSDEQYF.

This chain connects TRBV12-5 to TRBJ1-3; TRBD1 agrees at 7 bases. This CDR3 region has 14 residues. V trimming: 7 bases; J trimming: 4 bases; junction bases outside the gene matches: 7. CDR1 and CDR2 from the germline V gene are LGHNT and FRNRAP. The CDR3 protein is CASADTGAGNTIYF. In DNA form, the CDR3 reads TGTGCTAGTGCCGATACAGGGGCCGGAAACACCATATATTTT.

V is TRBV7-3 and J is TRBJ2-1; 11 nucleotides line up with TRBD2. The CDR3 spans 16 residues. J was trimmed by 7 bases and V by 4 bases; bases with no gene match: 9. Germline V gene lookup returns CDR1 SGHTA and CDR2 FQGTGA. CDR3: CASSYSGLAERNEQFF. In DNA, the CDR3 is TGTGCCAGCAGCTATTCGGGACTAGCGGAAAGAAATGAGCAGTTCTTC.

The rearrangement links TRBV7-8 to TRBJ2-3; D is perhaps TRBD1 or TRBD2 (6 bases each). The germline CDR1 and CDR2 sequences are SGHVS and FQNEAQ. Trimming removed 3 bases at V and 4 bases at J, with 17 bases between. The CDR3 is made up of 16 amino acids. The CDR3 DNA is TGTGCCAGCAGCTTCATTCGGGGGCGAAGGGCAGATACGCAGTATTTT. Amino acid sequence: CASSFIRGRRADTQYF.

This chain connects TRBV28 to TRBJ1-1; 11 nucleotides match TRBD1. Trimming cost V 6 bases and J 4 bases; bases outside gene matches: 22. The germline gives CDR1 MDHEN, CDR2 SYDVKM. This CDR3 contains 20 residues. As DNA, the CDR3 is TGTGCCAGCAGACCGACAATAGCAGGGACAGGGGGAGCTAGGAGCACTGAAGCTTTCTTT. This translates into CASRPTIAGTGGARSTEAFF.

The genes are TRBV6-6 and TRBJ1-5; a possible D gene is TRBD1 (6 bases). Germline V gives CDR1 MNHNY, CDR2 SVGAGI (reference sequence). CDR3 size: 14 residues. V was clipped by 6 bases and J by 2 bases, with 11 bases between them. In DNA, the CDR3 is TGTGCCAGCAGCCCGGAGGGGGGCAATCAGCCCCAGCATTTT. This encodes CASSPEGGNQPQHF.

The chain couples TRBV10-3 to TRBJ1-2, with D possibly matching TRBD1 (5 bases). The germline V and J ends were trimmed by 3 bases and 4 bases, with 12 bases remaining between them. Looked up from germline, CDR1 is ENHRY and CDR2 is SYGVKD. The CDR3 totals 14 residues. In DNA form, the CDR3 reads TGTGCCATCAGTGACCGGGGGACCAGCTATGGCTACACCTTC. Its protein product is CAISDRGTSYGYTF.

This clone came up a few times. The chain uses TRBV28 and TRBJ1-5, with D unresolved. Trimming stripped 3 bases from V and 9 bases from J, with 21 bases between. There are 16 residues in the CDR3. Germline CDR1 MDHEN, CDR2 SYDVKM. The CDR3 nucleotides are TGTGCCAGCAGTTTCGACGGGGTGGCCCGCAAGCGGCCCCAGCATTTT. Protein product: CASSFDGVARKRPQHF. The whole variable domain, filled in from reference TRBV28 and TRBJ1-5, reads DVKVTQSSRYLVKRTGEKVFLECVQDMDHENMFWYRQDPGLGLRLIYFSYDVKMKEKGDIPEGYSVSREKKERFSLILESASTNQTSMYLCASSFDGVARKRPQHFGDGTRLSIL.

The V call is TRBV4-3, the J call TRBJ2-7; 11 nucleotides align to TRBD2. Germline loops: CDR1 LGHNA, CDR2 YSLEER. CDR3 length: 16 amino acids. The V and J ends lost 4 bases and 0 bases, in that order; junction bases with no gene match: 5. CDR3 DNA sequence: TGCGCCAGCAGCCCCCCTCTAGCGGGAGGCTCCTACGAGCAGTACTTC. Residues: CASSPPLAGGSYEQYF.

J is TRBJ1-1 and V is TRBV15; D not resolved. The CDR3 loop spans 14 amino acids. The V end lost 3 bases, the J end lost 1 base, and 9 bases lay between the germline ends. Per the germline V gene, CDR1 is LNHNV and CDR2 is YYDKDF (reference sequence). DNA for the CDR3: TGTGCCACCAGCAGTTACACAAGGAACACTGAAGCTTTCTTT. Translation gives CATSSYTRNTEAFF. The whole variable domain, filled in from reference TRBV15 and TRBJ1-1, reads DAMVIQNPRYQVTQFGKPVTLSCSQTLNHNVMYWYQQKSSQAPKLLFHYYDKDFNNEADTPDNFQSRRPNTSFCFLDIRSPGLGDTAMYLCATSSYTRNTEAFFGQGTRLTVV.

The rearrangement uses TRBV11-2 and TRBJ2-1; 8 bases line up with TRBD1. Germline V gene lookup returns CDR1 SGHAT and CDR2 FQNNGV. The CDR3 has 17 residues. Trimming removed 5 bases from V and 1 base from J; junction bases left unmatched: 10. The CDR3 DNA reads TGTGCCAGCAGCGGGTGGACAGGGACTCAGTCCTACAATGAGCAGTTCTTC. This encodes CASSGWTGTQSYNEQFF.

The V and J genes are TRBV29-1 and TRBJ2-3, with D hard to call. Germline V gene sequence: CDR1 SQVTM, CDR2 ANQGSEA. This CDR3 is built from 12 residues. Trimming took 7 bases from V and 4 from J, leaving 12 bases between them. This chain's CDR3 is CSALRTADTQYF. The CDR3 bases are TGCAGCGCCCTCAGAACAGCAGATACGCAGTATTTT.